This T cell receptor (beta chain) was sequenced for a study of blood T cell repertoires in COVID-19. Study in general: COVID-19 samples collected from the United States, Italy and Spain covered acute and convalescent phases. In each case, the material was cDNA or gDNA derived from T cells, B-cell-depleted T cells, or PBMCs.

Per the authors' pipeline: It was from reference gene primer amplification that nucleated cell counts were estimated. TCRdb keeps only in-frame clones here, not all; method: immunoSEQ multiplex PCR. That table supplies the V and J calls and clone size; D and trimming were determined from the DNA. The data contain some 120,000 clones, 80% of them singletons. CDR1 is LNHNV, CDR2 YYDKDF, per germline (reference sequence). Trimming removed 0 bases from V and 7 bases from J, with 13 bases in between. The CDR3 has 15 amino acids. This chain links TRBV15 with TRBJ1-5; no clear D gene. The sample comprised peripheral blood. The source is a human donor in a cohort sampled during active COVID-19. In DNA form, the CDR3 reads TGTGCCACCAGCAGAGAACGGGTTTCCGGACAGCCCCAGCATTTT. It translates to CATSRERVSGQPQHF.